These 5 T cell receptor beta chains originate from one sample sequenced in a study of blood T cell repertoires in COVID-19. The data were produced by immunoSEQ multiplex PCR, yet TCRdb's version contains in-frame clones alone and is incomplete. This table holds approximately 210,000 clones, around four fifths found once. The sample was peripheral blood. The receptor set was obtained from a woman between 65 and 79 years old with active or convalescent COVID-19.

This chain uses TRBV5-1 with TRBJ2-1; possibly TRBD2 for D (6 bases). The CDR3 sequence is 16 residues long. CDR1 SGHRS and CDR2 YFSETQ come from the germline V gene. Trimming stripped 0 bases from V and 0 bases from J, with 10 bases between. The CDR3 DNA reads TGCGCCAGCAGCTTGGCCGTACTAGCCTCCTACAATGAGCAGTTCTTC. Protein sequence: CASSLAVLASYNEQFF.

CDR3 nucleotides: TGTGCCATCAGTGCTACGGGACTACCAGATACGCAGTATTTT. This gives the protein CAISATGLPDTQYF. The chain couples TRBV10-3 to TRBJ2-3; 7 bases are shared with TRBD2. The CDR3 sequence is 14 residues long. V was clipped by 4 bases and J by 4 bases; unmatched bases: 5. Germline values: CDR1 ENHRY, CDR2 SYGVKD.

V usage is TRBV6-2 or TRBV6-3 and J usage is TRBJ2-2, with TRBD1 as a possible D gene (6 bases). Trimming removed 2 bases from V and 6 bases from J, with 16 bases in between. CDR1 MNHEY and CDR2 SVGEGT come from the germline V gene. The CDR3 sequence is 16 residues long. The CDR3, as DNA: TGTGCCAGCAGTTACGAGACAGGAATGGGCGCCGGGGAGCTGTTTTTT. It yields the protein CASSYETGMGAGELFF.

The rearrangement joins TRBV29-1 to TRBJ2-2, with D perhaps matching TRBD2 (5 bases). Germline CDR1 reads SQVTM; CDR2 reads ANQGSEA. The CDR3 extends over 12 amino acids. The CDR3 region is CTYTTGTGELFF. The CDR3 nucleotides are TGCACGTATACAACGGGGACCGGGGAGCTGTTTTTT.

The chain carries TRBV2 and TRBJ2-7; D not certain. Germline V CDR1 and CDR2: SNHLY, FYNNEI. V was clipped by 7 bases and J by 2 bases, with 12 bases between them. The CDR3 is 13 residues long. The CDR3 reads CASNPTITYEQYF. CDR3 in DNA: TGTGCCAGCAACCCGACAATAACCTACGAGCAGTACTTC.